This T cell receptor (beta chain) was profiled in a study of blood T cell repertoires in COVID-19. In the study overall: The United States, Italy and Spain were the sources of the acute and convalescent COVID-19 samples.

Study processing details: It was from reference gene primer amplification that nucleated cell counts were estimated. Sequencing was performed with immunoSEQ multiplex PCR; in TCRdb, only in-frame clones are kept and a portion is missing. V and J calls and clone size are given by that table; D and trimming were obtained from the DNA. The sample contains 300,000 or so clones, roughly 90% of which appear only once. This CDR3 has 16 residues. The V segment lost 1 base and the J segment 4 bases; nucleotides outside the gene matches: 9. Germline CDR1 and CDR2: SNHLY and FYNNEI. The TCR comes from a woman between 25 and 40 years old with COVID-19, enrolled during active disease. The specimen was peripheral blood. The chain recombines TRBV2 with TRBJ2-5; 7 bases fit TRBD1. The chain's CDR3 is CASSEGRTGDPETQYF. For the CDR3, the DNA is TGTGCCAGCAGTGAAGGGCGGACAGGAGATCCAGAGACCCAGTACTTC.